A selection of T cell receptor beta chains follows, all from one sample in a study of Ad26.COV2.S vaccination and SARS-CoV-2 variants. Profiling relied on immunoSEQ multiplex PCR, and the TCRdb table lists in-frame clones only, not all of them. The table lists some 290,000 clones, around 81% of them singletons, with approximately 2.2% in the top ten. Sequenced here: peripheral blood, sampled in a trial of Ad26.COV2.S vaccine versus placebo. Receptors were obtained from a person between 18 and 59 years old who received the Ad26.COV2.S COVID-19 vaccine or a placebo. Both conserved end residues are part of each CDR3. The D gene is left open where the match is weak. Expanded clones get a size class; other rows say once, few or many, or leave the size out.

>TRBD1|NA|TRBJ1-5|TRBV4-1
CASSQSTGGRSGQPQHF
TGCGCCAGCAGCCAGTCGACAGGGGGCAGGAGTGGTCAGCCCCAGCATTTT
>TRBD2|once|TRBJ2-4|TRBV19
CASSIGGAIKNIQYF
TGTGCCAGTAGTATCGGGGGGGCGATTAAAAACATTCAGTACTTC
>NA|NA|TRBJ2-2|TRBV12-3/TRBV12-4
CASRTTAGELFF
TGTGCCAGCCGAACTACGGCCGGGGAGCTGTTTTTT
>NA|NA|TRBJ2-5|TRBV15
CATSRRDWEETQYF
TGTGCCACCAGCAGAAGGGACTGGGAAGAGACCCAGTACTTC
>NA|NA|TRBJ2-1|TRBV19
CASRERGGSYNEQFF
TGTGCCAGTAGGGAAAGGGGGGGTTCCTACAATGAGCAGTTCTTC
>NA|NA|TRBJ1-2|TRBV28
CASRSPGRVYGYTF
TGTGCCAGCAGATCCCCCGGTCGGGTCTATGGCTACACCTTC
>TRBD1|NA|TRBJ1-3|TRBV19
CASDRGSSGNTIYF
TGTGCCAGCGACAGGGGTAGCTCTGGAAACACCATATATTTT
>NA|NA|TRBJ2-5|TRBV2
CASSFGSASRQETQYF
TGTGCCAGCAGTTTTGGGTCAGCGTCTAGACAAGAGACCCAGTACTTC
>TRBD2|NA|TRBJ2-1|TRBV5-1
CASREGSPYNEQFF
TGCGCCAGCCGGGAGGGGAGCCCCTACAATGAGCAGTTCTTC
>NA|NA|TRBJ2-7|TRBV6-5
CASSLTVNYEQYF
TGTGCCAGCAGTCTAACAGTAAACTACGAGCAGTACTTC
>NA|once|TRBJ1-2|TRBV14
CASSQGANYGYTF
TGTGCCAGCAGCCAAGGGGCTAACTATGGCTACACCTTC
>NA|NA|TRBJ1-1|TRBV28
CASSLSGVRNTEAFF
TGTGCCAGCAGTTTATCTGGCGTACGGAACACTGAAGCTTTCTTT
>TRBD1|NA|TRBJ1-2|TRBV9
CASSVDPGQGYGYTF
TGTGCCAGCAGCGTAGACCCCGGACAGGGCTATGGCTACACCTTC
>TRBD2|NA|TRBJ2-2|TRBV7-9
CASSLALAGGTGELFF
TGTGCCAGCAGCTTAGCGCTTGCCGGGGGGACCGGGGAGCTGTTTTTT
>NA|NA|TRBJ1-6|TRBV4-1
CASSQDTRSSYNSPLHF
TGCGCCAGCAGCCAAGATACCCGAAGCTCCTATAATTCACCCCTCCACTTT
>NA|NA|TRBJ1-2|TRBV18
CASSYSPGRGEYGYTF
TGTGCCAGCTCATATAGTCCCGGCAGGGGCGAATATGGCTACACCTTC
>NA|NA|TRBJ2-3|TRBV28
CASSFVAGTDTQYF
TGTGCCAGCAGTTTTGTTGCGGGGACAGATACGCAGTATTTT
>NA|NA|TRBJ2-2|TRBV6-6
CASRTGSTNTGELFF
TGTGCCAGCAGGACGGGGAGTACGAACACCGGGGAGCTGTTTTTT
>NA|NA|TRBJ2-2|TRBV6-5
CASSYSTPGTGELFF
TGTGCCAGCAGTTACTCGACCCCCGGAACCGGGGAGCTGTTTTTT
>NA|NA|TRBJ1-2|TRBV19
CASSIGQRANYGYTF
TGTGCCAGTAGTATTGGACAGAGAGCTAACTATGGCTACACCTTC
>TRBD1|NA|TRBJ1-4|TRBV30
CAWQGGTTNEKLFF
TGTGCCTGGCAAGGGGGCACAACTAATGAAAAACTGTTTTTT
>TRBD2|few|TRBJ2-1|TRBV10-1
CASSEAGGNEQFF
TGCGCCAGCAGCGAGGCGGGGGGGAATGAGCAGTTCTTC
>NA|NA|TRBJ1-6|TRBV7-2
CASSLAEGFINSPLHF
TGTGCCAGCAGCTTAGCGGAAGGTTTCATCAATTCACCCCTCCACTTT
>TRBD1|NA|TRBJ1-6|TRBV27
CASSSIRTGYNSPLHF
TGTGCCAGCAGTTCCATTCGGACAGGGTATAATTCACCCCTCCACTTT